This TCR beta chain appears in the sequencing data of a study of blood T cell repertoires in COVID-19. Study as a whole: Acute-phase and convalescent COVID-19 samples originated in the United States, Italy and Spain. In each case, the material was cDNA or gDNA derived from T cells, B-cell-depleted T cells, or PBMCs.

Germline CDR1 reads MNHEY; CDR2 reads SVGAGI. This CDR3 has 14 residues. Trimming took off 8 bases at V and 11 bases at J, with 22 bases between the two ends. Original handling: Amplification from reference gene primers served as the basis for estimated nucleated cell counts. This table comes from immunoSEQ multiplex PCR, and its TCRdb copy is limited to in-frame clones, with some not included. That table gives V, J and clone size, and the DNA gave D and trimming. The sample includes 20,000 to 25,000 clones, approximately 92% of them seen just once. Sequenced: peripheral blood. The source of this sequence is a human donor in a cohort sampled during active COVID-19. V usage is TRBV6-5 and J usage is TRBJ2-1; D might be TRBD2 (5 bases). The CDR3 loop reads CASLTWTRPLQQFF. CDR3 nucleotide sequence: TGTGCCAGCCTGACGTGGACTCGTCCTCTCCAGCAGTTCTTC.